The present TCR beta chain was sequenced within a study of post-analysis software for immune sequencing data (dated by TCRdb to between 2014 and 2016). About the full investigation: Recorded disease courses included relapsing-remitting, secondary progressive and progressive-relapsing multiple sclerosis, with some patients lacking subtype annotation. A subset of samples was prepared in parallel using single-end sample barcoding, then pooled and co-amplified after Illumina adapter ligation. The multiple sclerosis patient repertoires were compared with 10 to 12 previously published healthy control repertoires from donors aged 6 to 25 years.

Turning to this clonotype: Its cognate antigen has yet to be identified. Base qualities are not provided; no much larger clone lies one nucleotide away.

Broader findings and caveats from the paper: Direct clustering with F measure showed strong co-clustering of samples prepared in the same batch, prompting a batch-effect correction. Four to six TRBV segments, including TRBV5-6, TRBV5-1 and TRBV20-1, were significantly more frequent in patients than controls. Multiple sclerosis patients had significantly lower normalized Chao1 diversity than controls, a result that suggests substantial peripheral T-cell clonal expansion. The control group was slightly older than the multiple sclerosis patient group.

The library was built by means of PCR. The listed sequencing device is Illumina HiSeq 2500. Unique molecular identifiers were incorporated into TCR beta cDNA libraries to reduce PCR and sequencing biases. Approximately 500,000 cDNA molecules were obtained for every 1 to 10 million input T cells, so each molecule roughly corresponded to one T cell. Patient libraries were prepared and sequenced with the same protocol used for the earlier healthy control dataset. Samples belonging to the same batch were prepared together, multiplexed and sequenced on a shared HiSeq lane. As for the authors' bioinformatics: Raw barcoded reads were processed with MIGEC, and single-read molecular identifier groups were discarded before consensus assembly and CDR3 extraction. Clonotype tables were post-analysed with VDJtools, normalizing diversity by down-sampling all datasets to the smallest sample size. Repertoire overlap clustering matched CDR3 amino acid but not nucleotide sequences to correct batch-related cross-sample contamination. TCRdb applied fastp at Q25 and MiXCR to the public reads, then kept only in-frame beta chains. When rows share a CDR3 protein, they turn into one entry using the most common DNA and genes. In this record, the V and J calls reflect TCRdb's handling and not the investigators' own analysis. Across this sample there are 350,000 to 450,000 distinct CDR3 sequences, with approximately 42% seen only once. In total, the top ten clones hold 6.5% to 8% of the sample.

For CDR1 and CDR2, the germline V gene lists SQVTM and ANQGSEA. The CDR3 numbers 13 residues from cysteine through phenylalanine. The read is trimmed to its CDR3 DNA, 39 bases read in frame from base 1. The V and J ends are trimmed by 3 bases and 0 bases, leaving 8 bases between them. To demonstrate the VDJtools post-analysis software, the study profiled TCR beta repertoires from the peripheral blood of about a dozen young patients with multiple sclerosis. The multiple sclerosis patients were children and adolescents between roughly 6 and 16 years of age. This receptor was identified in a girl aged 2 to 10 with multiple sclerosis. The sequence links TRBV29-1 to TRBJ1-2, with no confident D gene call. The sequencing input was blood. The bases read TGCAGCGTTGACAGAGCTACTAACTATGGCTACACCTTC. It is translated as CSVDRATNYGYTF.